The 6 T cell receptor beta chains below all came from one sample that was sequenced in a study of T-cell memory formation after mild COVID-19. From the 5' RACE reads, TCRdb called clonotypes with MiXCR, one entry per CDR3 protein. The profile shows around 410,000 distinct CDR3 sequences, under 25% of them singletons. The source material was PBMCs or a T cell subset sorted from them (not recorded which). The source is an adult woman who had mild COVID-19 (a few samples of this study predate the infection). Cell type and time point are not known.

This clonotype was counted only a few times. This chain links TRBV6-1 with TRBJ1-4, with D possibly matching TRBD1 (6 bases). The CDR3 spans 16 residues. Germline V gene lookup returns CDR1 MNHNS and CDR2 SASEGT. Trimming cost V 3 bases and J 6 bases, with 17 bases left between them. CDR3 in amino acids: CASSETPGDGDEKLFF. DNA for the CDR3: TGTGCCAGCAGTGAGACTCCAGGGGACGGGGATGAAAAACTGTTTTTT.

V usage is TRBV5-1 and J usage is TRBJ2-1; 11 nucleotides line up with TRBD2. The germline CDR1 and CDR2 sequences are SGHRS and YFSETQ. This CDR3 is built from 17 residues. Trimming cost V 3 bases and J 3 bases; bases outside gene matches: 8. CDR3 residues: CASSSVGLAAFYNEQFF. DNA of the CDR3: TGCGCCAGCAGCTCGGTGGGACTAGCGGCATTCTACAATGAGCAGTTCTTC.

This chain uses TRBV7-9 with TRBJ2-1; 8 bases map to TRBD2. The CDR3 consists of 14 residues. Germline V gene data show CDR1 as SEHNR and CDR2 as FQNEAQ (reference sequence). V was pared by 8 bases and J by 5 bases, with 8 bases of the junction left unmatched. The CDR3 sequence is CASSKRREDNEQFF. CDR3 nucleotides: TGTGCCAGCTCGAAGAGGCGGGAGGACAATGAGCAGTTCTTC.

CDR3 nucleotide sequence: TGCAGTGCTCCTGATCTAGCGGGAGGGCGCTACAATGAGCAGTTCTTC. This codes for CSAPDLAGGRYNEQFF. The V and J genes are TRBV20-1 and TRBJ2-1; 12 bases map to TRBD2. V gave up 5 bases and J gave up 3 bases; unmatched junction bases: 8. The CDR3 consists of 16 residues. Germline CDR1 DFQATT, CDR2 SNEGSKA (reference sequence).

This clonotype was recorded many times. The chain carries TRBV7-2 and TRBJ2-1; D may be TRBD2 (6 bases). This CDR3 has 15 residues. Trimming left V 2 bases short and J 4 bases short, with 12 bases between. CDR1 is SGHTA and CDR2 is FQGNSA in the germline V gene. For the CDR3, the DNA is TGTGCCAGCAGCTTAAGGAGGGGTCCTTACAATGAGCAGTTCTTC. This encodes CASSLRRGPYNEQFF.

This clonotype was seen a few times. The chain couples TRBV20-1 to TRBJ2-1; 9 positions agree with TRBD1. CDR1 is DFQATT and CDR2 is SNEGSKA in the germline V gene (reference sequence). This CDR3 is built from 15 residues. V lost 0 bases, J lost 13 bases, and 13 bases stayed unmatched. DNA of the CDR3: TGCAGTGCTAGAGACATCTCCGGGACAGGGTTTGGCCAGTTCTTC. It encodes CSARDISGTGFGQFF.